This T cell receptor beta chain is drawn from a study of neurological immune-mediated disorders. Broader study findings: HTLV-1-associated myelopathy showed the most TCR clonal expansion; multiple sclerosis the least, below healthy controls.

This clonotype was counted at least ten times. Its matching antigen is unknown. The CDR3 is 15 residues long. Trimming left V 3 bases short and J 2 bases short, with 11 bases between. The cDNA came from 5'RACE, which used 10-nucleotide random UMIs. TCRdb fed the 5' RACE reads into MiXCR, producing one record per CDR3 protein. This table has fewer than 35,000 distinct CDR3 sequences, approximately 4.3% appearing once. The V gene is TRBV12-3 or TRBV12-4, the J gene TRBJ1-3; D remains ambiguous. Sequencing was done on a sample of PBMCs. This clonotype was obtained from a man between 18 and 35 years old in good health. CDR3 DNA: TGTGCCAGCAGTTTTATGGGTGGGGCTGGAAACACCATATATTTT. As protein: CASSFMGGAGNTIYF.